Given below is one TCR beta chain in context. The primer mix had 60 Vbeta and 13 Jbeta primers. TCRdb's table, derived via immunoSEQ multiplex PCR, lists solely in-frame clones and lacks some. This sample has about 120,000 clones, with around four fifths found just once. The source of the sample is a study of cytomegalovirus exposure and HLA in healthy donors. CDR3 size: 16 residues. Trimming at V came to 0 bases and at J to 2 bases, leaving 4 bases not matched to a gene. The germline CDR1 and CDR2 sequences are SGHRS and YFSETQ. This TCR came from a man younger than 35 in good health and CMV-seropositive. The sequencing sample was made of PBMCs. V usage is TRBV5-1 and J usage is TRBJ2-1; 8 bases match TRBD2. The CDR3 nucleotides read TGCGCCAGCAGCTTGGGGGGCGGGGGGCCCTACAATGAGCAGTTCTTC. It translates to CASSLGGGGPYNEQFF.